The present entry profiles one TCR beta chain with its context. No antigen is known for it. The germline CDR1 and CDR2 sequences are SGHRS and YFSETQ. The CDR3 loop spans 15 amino acids. Trimming pared 3 bases from V and 0 bases from J, leaving 10 bases between. This sample was taken from a study of cytomegalovirus exposure and HLA in healthy donors. The PCR ran on 60 Vbeta and 13 Jbeta primers. Profiling relied on immunoSEQ multiplex PCR, and the TCRdb table lists in-frame clones only, not all of them. The top ten clones hold approximately 0.4% of a sample with about 210,000 clones, around 79% of them seen once. Study outcomes and limitations: Upon later analysis, TCR association rates were observed to vary by HLA locus, being highest for DRB1 and lowest for HLA-C. Later work associated around 18,000 TCR beta sequences with HLA alleles at 0.05 false discovery rate. TCR beta V segments were, for the most part, productive about 87% or about 30% of the time in an earlier analysis.

The TCR originated in a male donor in good health and CMV-seropositive. This chain connects TRBV5-1 to TRBJ2-1; D is possibly TRBD2 (6 bases). The sequencing input was PBMCs. The CDR3 bases are TGCGCCAGCAGCTCTAGCGTGGGCTCCTACAATGAGCAGTTCTTC. This sequence encodes CASSSSVGSYNEQFF.